The 10 T cell receptor beta chains below come from one sample, sequenced in a study of shared clonotypes between healthy human individuals. Only in-frame clones appear in the TCRdb table, and some are missing; sequencing was by immunoSEQ multiplex PCR. There are 1.5 million to 2.5 million clones in the sample; around 96% occur only once, and 1% to 1.5% lies in the top ten. Positively selected for CCR7, the CD45RO-negative cells used as naive CD8 cells excluded terminally differentiated effector memory CD45RA+ cells. The source material was naive CD8+ T cells sorted from blood. Receptor source: a man aged 18-30 years in good health.

The chain links TRBV13 to TRBJ2-7, with D possibly matching TRBD1 (6 bases). There are 17 residues in the CDR3. From germline, CDR1 is PRHDT and CDR2 FYEKMQ (reference sequence). Trimming stripped 4 bases from V and 0 bases from J, with 19 bases between. The CDR3 sequence is CASSSRTAEESSYEQYF. The CDR3 DNA sequence: TGTGCCAGCAGCTCGAGGACAGCCGAAGAGAGCTCCTACGAGCAGTACTTC.

The chain combines TRBV7-9 with TRBJ1-2, with D perhaps TRBD1 (6 bases). The V end lost 5 bases, the J end lost 6 bases, and 19 bases lay between the germline ends. Looked up from germline, CDR1 is SEHNR and CDR2 is FQNEAQ (reference sequence). This CDR3 spans 15 amino acids. The DNA of the CDR3 is TGTGCCAGCAGCCCAGCGAGTAAGGGGGTGGATGGCTACACCTTC. Protein product: CASSPASKGVDGYTF.

This clone was seen once. Other nucleotide sequences from this sample produce the same CDR3. The chain uses TRBV19 and TRBJ2-7; 8 positions match TRBD1. V lost 1 base, J lost 4 bases, and 0 bases stayed unmatched. Germline V CDR1 and CDR2: LNHDA, SQIVND (reference sequence). The CDR3 spans 13 residues. The CDR3 is CASSIGQGYEQYF. CDR3 nucleotide sequence: TGTGCCAGTAGTATAGGACAGGGGTACGAGCAGTACTTC.

The chain carries TRBV6-1 and TRBJ1-5; no definite D call. This CDR3 has 15 residues. Germline CDR1 is MNHNS and CDR2 is SASEGT. The ends were cut back, 4 bases at V and 2 bases at J, with 12 bases in the middle. The CDR3 spells CASSVLEYGNQPQHF. Here the CDR3 DNA reads TGTGCCAGCAGTGTTTTGGAATATGGCAATCAGCCCCAGCATTTT.

The V gene is TRBV7-9, the J gene TRBJ2-2, with D tentatively TRBD1 or TRBD2 (5 bases each). The CDR3 sequence is 18 residues long. Germline values: CDR1 SEHNR, CDR2 FQNEAQ (reference sequence). Trimming took 1 base from V and 1 from J, leaving 16 bases between them. The CDR3 DNA is TGTGCCAGCAGCTTAGGGGGTCTGGGACCGAGGAACACCGGGGAGCTGTTTTTT. This gives the protein CASSLGGLGPRNTGELFF.

V gene TRBV2 combines with J gene TRBJ2-7, with 8 bases matching TRBD2. This CDR3 spans 17 amino acids. V gave up 0 bases and J gave up 3 bases; unmatched junction bases: 10. CDR1 is SNHLY and CDR2 is FYNNEI in the germline V gene. The CDR3 protein is CASSEAGPGGGDYEQYF. DNA for the CDR3: TGTGCCAGCAGTGAAGCGGGGCCCGGGGGGGGAGACTACGAGCAGTACTTC.

The chain carries TRBV7-8 and TRBJ2-7; the D is unclear. V was shortened by 4 bases and J by 3 bases, with 7 bases between the two germline ends. CDR3 length: 12 residues. Germline V CDR1 and CDR2: SGHVS, FQNEAQ. The CDR3 coding sequence is TGTGCCAGCAGCTCCGCAGTCTACGAGCAGTACTTC. It translates to CASSSAVYEQYF.

The genes are TRBV28 and TRBJ1-5; D remains unclear. This CDR3 contains 14 residues. V shed 6 bases and J shed 5 bases, with 14 bases lying between them. Germline V gene data show CDR1 as MDHEN and CDR2 as SYDVKM. The CDR3 nucleotides read TGTGCCAGCAGCCGCTCCGAGGGTGATCAGCCCCAGCATTTT. Translation: CASSRSEGDQPQHF.

The chain joins TRBV27 to TRBJ2-1; no reliable D call. The germline gives CDR1 MNHEY, CDR2 SMNVEV (reference sequence). The CDR3 is 13 residues long. Trimming pared 6 bases from V and 6 bases from J, leaving 12 bases between. The CDR3 DNA sequence: TGTGCCAGCAGCCAGTCGGGCCTCAATGAGCAGTTCTTC. Its protein is CASSQSGLNEQFF.

The V gene is TRBV5-1, the J gene TRBJ1-1; D is possibly TRBD1 (5 bases). V was shortened by 3 bases and J by 0 bases, with 12 bases between the two germline ends. The CDR3 contains 15 residues. CDR1 SGHRS and CDR2 YFSETQ come from the germline V gene. The CDR3 loop is CASSSTVLMNTEAFF. The CDR3 bases are TGCGCCAGCAGCTCGACAGTACTCATGAACACTGAAGCTTTCTTT.